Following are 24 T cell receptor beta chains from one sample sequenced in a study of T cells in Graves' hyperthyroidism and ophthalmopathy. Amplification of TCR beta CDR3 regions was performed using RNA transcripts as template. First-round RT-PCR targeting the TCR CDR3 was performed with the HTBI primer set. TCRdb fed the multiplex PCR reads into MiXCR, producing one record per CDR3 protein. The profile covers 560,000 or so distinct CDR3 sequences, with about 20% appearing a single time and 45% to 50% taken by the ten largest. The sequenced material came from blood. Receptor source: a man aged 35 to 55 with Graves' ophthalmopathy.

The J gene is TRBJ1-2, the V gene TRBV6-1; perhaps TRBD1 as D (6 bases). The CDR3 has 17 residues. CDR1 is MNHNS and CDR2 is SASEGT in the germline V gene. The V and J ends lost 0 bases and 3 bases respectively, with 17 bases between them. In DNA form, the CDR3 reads TGTGCCAGCAGTGAAGCGGGGCAGGGGTTGAGTTACTATGGCTACACCTTC. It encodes CASSEAGQGLSYYGYTF.

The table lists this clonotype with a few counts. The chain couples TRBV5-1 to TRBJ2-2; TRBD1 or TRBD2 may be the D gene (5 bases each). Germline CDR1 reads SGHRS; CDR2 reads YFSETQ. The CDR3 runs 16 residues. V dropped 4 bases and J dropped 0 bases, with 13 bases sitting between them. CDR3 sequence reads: CASSQAGRSNTGELFF. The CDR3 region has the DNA TGCGCCAGCAGCCAGGCAGGGAGATCGAACACCGGGGAGCTGTTTTTT.

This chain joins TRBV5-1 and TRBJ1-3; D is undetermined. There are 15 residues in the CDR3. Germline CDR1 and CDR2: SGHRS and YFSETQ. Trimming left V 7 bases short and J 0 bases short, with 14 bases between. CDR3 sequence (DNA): TGCGCCAGCGGAGCAGACTCTTCCTCTGGAAACACCATATATTTT. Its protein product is CASGADSSSGNTIYF.

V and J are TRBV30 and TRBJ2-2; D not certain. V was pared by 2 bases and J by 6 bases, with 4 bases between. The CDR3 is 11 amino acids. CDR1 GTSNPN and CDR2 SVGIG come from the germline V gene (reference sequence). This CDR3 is CAWSRSGELFF. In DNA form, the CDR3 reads TGTGCCTGGAGTCGGTCCGGGGAGCTGTTTTTT. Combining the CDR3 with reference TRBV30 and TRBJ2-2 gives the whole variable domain SQTIHQWPATLVQPVGSPLSLECTVEGTSNPNLYWYRQAAGRGLQLLFYSVGIGQISSEVPQNLSASRPQDRQFILSSKKLLLSDSGFYLCAWSRSGELFFGEGSRLTVL.

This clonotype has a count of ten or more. CDR3 residues: CASSLGAAGSETQYF. The CDR3 region has the DNA TGTGCCAGCAGCTTAGGCGCCGCGGGGTCGGAGACCCAGTACTTC. The chain joins TRBV7-9 to TRBJ2-5; a weak D match, TRBD2 (6 bases). The CDR3 loop spans 15 amino acids. V gave up 1 base and J gave up 5 bases, with 14 bases separating them. Germline loops: CDR1 SEHNR, CDR2 FQNEAQ (reference sequence).

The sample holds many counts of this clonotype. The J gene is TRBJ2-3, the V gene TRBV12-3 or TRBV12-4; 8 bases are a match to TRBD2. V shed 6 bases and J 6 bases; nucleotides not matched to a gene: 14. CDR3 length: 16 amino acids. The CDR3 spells CASSPHGSGARDTQYF. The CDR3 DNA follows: TGTGCCAGCAGCCCCCATGGTAGCGGGGCTAGGGATACGCAGTATTTT.

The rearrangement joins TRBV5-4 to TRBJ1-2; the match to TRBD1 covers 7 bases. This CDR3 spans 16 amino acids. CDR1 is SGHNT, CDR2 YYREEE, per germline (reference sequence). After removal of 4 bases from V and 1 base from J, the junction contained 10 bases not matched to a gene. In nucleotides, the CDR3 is TGTGCCAGCAGCCCACCCCGCGCAGGGGGTAACTATGGCTACACCTTC. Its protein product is CASSPPRAGGNYGYTF.

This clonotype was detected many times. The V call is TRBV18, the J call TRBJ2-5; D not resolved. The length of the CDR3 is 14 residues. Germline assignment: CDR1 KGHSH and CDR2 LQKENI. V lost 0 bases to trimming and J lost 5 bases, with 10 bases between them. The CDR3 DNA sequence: TGTGCCAGCTCACCACCCGAGGCTGCCGAGACCCAGTACTTC. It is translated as CASSPPEAAETQYF.

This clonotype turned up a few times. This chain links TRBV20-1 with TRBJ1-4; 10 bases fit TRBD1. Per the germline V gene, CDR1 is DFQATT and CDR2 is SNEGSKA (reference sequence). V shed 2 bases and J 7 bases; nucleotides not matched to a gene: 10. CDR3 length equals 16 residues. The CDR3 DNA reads TGCAGTGCTAGAACCACCCGGGACAGGGGCGGTGAAAAACTGTTTTTT. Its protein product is CSARTTRDRGGEKLFF.

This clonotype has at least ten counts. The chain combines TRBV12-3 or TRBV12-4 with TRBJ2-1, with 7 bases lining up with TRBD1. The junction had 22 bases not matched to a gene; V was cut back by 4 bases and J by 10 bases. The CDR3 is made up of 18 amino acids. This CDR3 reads CASSYLLLTGPKLGEQFF. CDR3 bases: TGTGCCAGCAGTTACCTTCTCTTGACAGGGCCCAAACTAGGAGAGCAGTTCTTC.

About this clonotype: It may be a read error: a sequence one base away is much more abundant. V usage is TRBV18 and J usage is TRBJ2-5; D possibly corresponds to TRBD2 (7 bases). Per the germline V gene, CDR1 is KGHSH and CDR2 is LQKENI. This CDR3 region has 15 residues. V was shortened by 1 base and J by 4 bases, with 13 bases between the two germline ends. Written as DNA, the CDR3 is TGTGCCAGCTCACCACTAGGGGGGGAAGGAGAGACCCAGTACTTC. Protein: CASSPLGGEGETQYF.

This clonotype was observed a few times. The CDR3 DNA reads as TGTGCCAGCAGCTCTGGGACGGGATTTAACACCGGGGAGCTGTTTTTT. It is translated as CASSSGTGFNTGELFF. V usage is TRBV7-8 and J usage is TRBJ2-2, with D perhaps being TRBD1 or TRBD2 (5 bases each). Germline CDR1 is SGHVS and CDR2 is FQNEAQ. This CDR3 has 16 residues. V shed 4 bases and J shed 2 bases, with 14 bases lying between them.

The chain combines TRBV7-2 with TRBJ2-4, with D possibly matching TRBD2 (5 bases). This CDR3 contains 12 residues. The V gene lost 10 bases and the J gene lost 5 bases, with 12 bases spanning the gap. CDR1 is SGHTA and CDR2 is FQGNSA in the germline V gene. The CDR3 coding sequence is TGTGCCAACAGAGGGTCCCAAAACATTCAGTACTTC. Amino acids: CANRGSQNIQYF.

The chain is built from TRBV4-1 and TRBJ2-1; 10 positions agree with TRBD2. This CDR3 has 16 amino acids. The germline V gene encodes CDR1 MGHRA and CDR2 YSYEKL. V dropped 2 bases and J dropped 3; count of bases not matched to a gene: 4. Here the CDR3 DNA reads TGCGCCAGCAGCCAAACGCTAGCGGGAGACTACAATGAGCAGTTCTTC. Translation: CASSQTLAGDYNEQFF.

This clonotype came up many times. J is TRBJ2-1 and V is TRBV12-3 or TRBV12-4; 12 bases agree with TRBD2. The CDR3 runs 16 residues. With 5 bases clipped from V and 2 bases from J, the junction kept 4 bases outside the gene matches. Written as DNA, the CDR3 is TGTGCCAGCAGTCGACTAGCGGGGGCCGCCTACAATGAGCAGTTCTTC. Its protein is CASSRLAGAAYNEQFF.

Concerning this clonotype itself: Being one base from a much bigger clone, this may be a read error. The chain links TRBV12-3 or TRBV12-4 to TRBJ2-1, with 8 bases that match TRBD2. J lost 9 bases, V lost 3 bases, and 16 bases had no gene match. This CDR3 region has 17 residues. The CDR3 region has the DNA TGTGCCAGCAGTTTTCGTCGTCCAGCGGGAGTAAAGGGTGAGCAGTTCTTC. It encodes CASSFRRPAGVKGEQFF.

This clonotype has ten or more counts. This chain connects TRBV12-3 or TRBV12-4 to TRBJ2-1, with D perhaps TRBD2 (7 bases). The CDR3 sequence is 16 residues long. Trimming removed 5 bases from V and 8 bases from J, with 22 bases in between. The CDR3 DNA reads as TGTGCCAGCAGTCCCCACCTACGGGGGGCACGCGATGAGCAGTTCTTC. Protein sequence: CASSPHLRGARDEQFF.

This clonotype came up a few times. The CDR3, as DNA: TGCGCCAGCAGCCAAGTCCAGTCAGGCGCAGATACGCAGTATTTT. This encodes CASSQVQSGADTQYF. The V call is TRBV4-1, the J call TRBJ2-3, with D uncertain. The ends were cut back, 1 base at V and 4 bases at J, with 12 bases in the middle. This CDR3 spans 15 amino acids. The germline V gene has CDR1 MGHRA and CDR2 YSYEKL.

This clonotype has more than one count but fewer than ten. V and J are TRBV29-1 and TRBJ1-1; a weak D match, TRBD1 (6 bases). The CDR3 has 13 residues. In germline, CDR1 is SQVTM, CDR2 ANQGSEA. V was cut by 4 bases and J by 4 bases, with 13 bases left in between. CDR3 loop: CSVVQGWSTEAFF. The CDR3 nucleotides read TGCAGCGTTGTGCAGGGGTGGAGCACTGAAGCTTTCTTT.

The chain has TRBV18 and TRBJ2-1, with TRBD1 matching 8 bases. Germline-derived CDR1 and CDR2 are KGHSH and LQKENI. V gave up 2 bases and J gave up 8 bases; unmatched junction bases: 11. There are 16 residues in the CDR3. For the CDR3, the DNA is TGTGCCAGCTCACCATTAACGCAGGGGGCGAGTCATGAGCAGTTCTTC. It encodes CASSPLTQGASHEQFF.

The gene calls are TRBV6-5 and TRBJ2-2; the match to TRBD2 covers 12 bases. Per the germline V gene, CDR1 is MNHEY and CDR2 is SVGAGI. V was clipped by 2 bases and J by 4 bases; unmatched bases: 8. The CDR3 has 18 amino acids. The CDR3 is CASSYQFGTSGPTGELFF. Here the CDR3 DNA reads TGTGCCAGCAGTTACCAATTTGGGACTAGCGGGCCCACCGGGGAGCTGTTTTTT.

CDR3 region: CASSQQGFVYEQYF. CDR3 nucleotide sequence: TGTGCCAGTAGTCAACAGGGGTTTGTCTACGAGCAGTACTTC. The V call is TRBV19, the J call TRBJ2-7, with TRBD1 matching 7 bases. The J segment lost 3 bases and the V segment lost 5 bases, leaving 7 bases of the junction unmatched. CDR3 length equals 14 residues. Germline V gene data show CDR1 as LNHDA and CDR2 as SQIVND (reference sequence).

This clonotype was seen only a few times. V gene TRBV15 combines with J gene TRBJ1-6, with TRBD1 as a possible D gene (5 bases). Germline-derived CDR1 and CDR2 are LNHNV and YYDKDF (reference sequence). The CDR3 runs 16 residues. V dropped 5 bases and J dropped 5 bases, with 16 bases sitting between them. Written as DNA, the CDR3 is TGTGCCACCAGCGGAGGGAACAGGAGAAATAATTCACCCCTCCACTTT. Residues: CATSGGNRRNNSPLHF.

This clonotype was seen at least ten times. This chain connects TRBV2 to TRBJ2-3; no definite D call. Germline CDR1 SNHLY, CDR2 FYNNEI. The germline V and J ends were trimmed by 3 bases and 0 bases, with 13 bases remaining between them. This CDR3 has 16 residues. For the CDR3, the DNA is TGTGCCAGCAGTGATGGAAGCTTACTAAGCACAGATACGCAGTATTTT. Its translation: CASSDGSLLSTDTQYF.